Each of the 2 T cell receptor beta chains below was sequenced from the same sample in a study of Graves' ophthalmopathy and Graves' hyperthyroidism. TCR beta CDR3 regions were amplified from RNA transcripts. The library came from an HTBI-primed first-round RT-PCR and a second-round multiplex PCR. TCRdb used MiXCR to reprocess the multiplex PCR reads, holding one entry per CDR3 protein. This repertoire shows over a million distinct CDR3 sequences, 35% to 45% found once; its top ten account for around 10%. The sample was peripheral blood or thyroid tissue (not recorded which). The receptors here all came from an adult man with Graves' hyperthyroidism.

In its sample, this clonotype was seen many times. The V gene is TRBV14, the J gene TRBJ1-1, with no clear D. V dropped 2 bases and J dropped 6 bases, with 16 bases sitting between them. Germline-derived CDR1 and CDR2 are SGHDN and FVKESK. This CDR3 comprises 15 residues. In DNA, the CDR3 is TGTGCCAGCAGCCAAACCCGTTCCCCCGGGGCTGAAGCTTTCTTT. Its protein product is CASSQTRSPGAEAFF.

This chain joins TRBV19 and TRBJ2-5, with 7 bases fitting TRBD1. With V trimmed by 3 bases and J by 5 bases, 9 bases remained unmatched. This CDR3 contains 15 residues. Germline V gene lookup returns CDR1 LNHDA and CDR2 SQIVND (reference sequence). CDR3 protein: CASSILPDRRETQYF. The DNA of the CDR3 is TGTGCCAGTAGTATCTTACCGGACAGGAGGGAGACCCAGTACTTC.